This T cell receptor beta chain comes out of a study of T cell repertoires in cytomegalovirus infection. TCRdb used MiXCR to reprocess the reads, holding one entry per CDR3 protein. The sample lists hundreds of thousands of distinct CDR3 sequences; 30% to 40% were seen once. This clonotype has a single count. The antigen is not known. Germline V gene data show CDR1 as DFQATT and CDR2 as SNEGSKA (reference sequence). The CDR3 extends over 15 amino acids. Unmatched junction bases numbered 2, after V lost 1 base and J lost 2 bases. The clonotype was recovered from a human donor in good health (CMV status not recorded). Some clones in this sample may be carry-over from other donors' samples. The rearrangement joins TRBV20-1 to TRBJ2-3; 11 positions agree with TRBD2. Sequences were derived from cultured PBMCs, sampled from culture after CMV antigen stimulation. CDR3 sequence: CSARGGLAVTDTQYF. In DNA form, the CDR3 reads TGCAGTGCTAGAGGGGGACTAGCGGTCACAGATACGCAGTATTTT.